These T cell receptor beta chains were read from a single sample in a study of CD8 T cells in ankylosing spondylitis. TCRdb fed the 5' RACE reads into MiXCR, producing one record per CDR3 protein. Found here are 300,000 to 400,000 distinct CDR3 sequences, about 14% of them singletons; the top ten hold approximately 1%. The sample consisted of blood, either unsorted or a sorted T cell fraction (not recorded which). These receptors were obtained from a male donor with ankylosing spondylitis or in good health (not recorded which). CDR3s include the opening cysteine and the closing phenylalanine or tryptophan.

cdr3_aa	v_call	j_call
CASRSSGSYEQYF	TRBV3-1	TRBJ2-7
CATSDPWTGSLDTQYF	TRBV24-1	TRBJ2-3
CASSPRQGAPGSPLHF	TRBV4-2	TRBJ1-6
CSAREGGQGYYEQYF	TRBV20-1	TRBJ2-7
CASSPGLAGGGEAYEQYF	TRBV5-1	TRBJ2-7
CASSLFLGGIETQYF	TRBV5-1	TRBJ2-5
CASSSWGLAGTQYF	TRBV21-1	TRBJ2-3
CASSRGTSGRAGNEQFF	TRBV3-1	TRBJ2-1
CAWRIMRNTGELFF	TRBV30	TRBJ2-2
CASSHQRGGGREQYF	TRBV3-1	TRBJ2-7
CASRSSGSPNTGELFF	TRBV10-1	TRBJ2-2
CASSLYANYGYTF	TRBV12-3/TRBV12-4	TRBJ1-2
CSAYREYEQYF	TRBV20-1	TRBJ2-7
CASSSQGQTQETQYF	TRBV12-3/TRBV12-4	TRBJ2-5